The clone carrying this T cell receptor (beta chain) was seen more than once but under ten times. The record originates from a study of beta chain features in type 1 diabetes. The junction had 8 bases not matched to a gene; V was cut back by 4 bases and J by 5 bases. CDR3 length equals 15 residues. Germline CDR1 and CDR2: ENHRY and SYGVKD. The isolated RNA, all of it, was reverse transcribed, so expressed TCRB transcripts were what got sequenced. Profiled with immunoSEQ multiplex PCR; TCRdb holds only in-frame clones, not every one. The sample includes about 160,000 clones, about 8.1% seen only once; the top ten take 0.55% to 0.75%.

Sequencing was carried out using central memory CD4+ T cells from blood. The V and J genes are TRBV10-3 and TRBJ2-4; 7 bases map to TRBD2. The TCR originated in a man aged 18 to 35 in good health. In DNA form, the CDR3 reads TGTGCCATCAGTGCTTCTAGCGGCGGGGAAAACATTCAGTACTTC. Its translation is CAISASSGGENIQYF.